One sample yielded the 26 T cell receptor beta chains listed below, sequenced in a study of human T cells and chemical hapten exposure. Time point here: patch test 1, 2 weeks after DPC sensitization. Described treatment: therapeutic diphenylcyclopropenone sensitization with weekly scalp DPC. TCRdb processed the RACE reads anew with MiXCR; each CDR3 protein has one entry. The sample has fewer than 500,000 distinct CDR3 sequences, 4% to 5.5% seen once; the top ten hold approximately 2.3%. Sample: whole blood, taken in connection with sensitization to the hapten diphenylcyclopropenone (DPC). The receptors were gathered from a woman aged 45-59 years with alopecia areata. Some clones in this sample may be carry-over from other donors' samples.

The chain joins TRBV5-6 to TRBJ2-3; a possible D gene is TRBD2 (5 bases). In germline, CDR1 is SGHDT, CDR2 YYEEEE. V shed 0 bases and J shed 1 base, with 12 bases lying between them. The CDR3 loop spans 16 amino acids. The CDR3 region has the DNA TGTGCCAGCAGCTTGGGACTACGAAAGGGCACAGATACGCAGTATTTT. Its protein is CASSLGLRKGTDTQYF.

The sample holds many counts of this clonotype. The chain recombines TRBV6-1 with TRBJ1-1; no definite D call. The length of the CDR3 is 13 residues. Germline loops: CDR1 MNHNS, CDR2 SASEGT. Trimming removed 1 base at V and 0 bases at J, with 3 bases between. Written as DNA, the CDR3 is TGTGCCAGCAGTGAAGGGATGAACACTGAAGCTTTCTTT. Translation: CASSEGMNTEAFF.

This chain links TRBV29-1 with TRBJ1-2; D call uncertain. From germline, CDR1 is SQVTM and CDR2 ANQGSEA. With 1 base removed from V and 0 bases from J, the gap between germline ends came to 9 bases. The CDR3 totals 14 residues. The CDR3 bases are TGCAGCGTTGAAGGCTCGGGAGCTAACTATGGCTACACCTTC. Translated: CSVEGSGANYGYTF.

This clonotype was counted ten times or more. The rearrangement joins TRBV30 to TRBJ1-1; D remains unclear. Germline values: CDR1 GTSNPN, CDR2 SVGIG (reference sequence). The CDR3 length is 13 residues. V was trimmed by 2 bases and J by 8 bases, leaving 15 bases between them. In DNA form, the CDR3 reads TGTGCCTGGAGTCCTCCGGGTGTCTCGGAAGCTTTCTTT. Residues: CAWSPPGVSEAFF.

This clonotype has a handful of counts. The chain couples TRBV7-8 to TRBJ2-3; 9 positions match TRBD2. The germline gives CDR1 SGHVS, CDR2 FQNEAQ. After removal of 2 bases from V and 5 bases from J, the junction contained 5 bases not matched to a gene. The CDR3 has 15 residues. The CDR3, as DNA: TGTGCCAGCAGCTTACTTAGCGGGAGTGGAGATACGCAGTATTTT. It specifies CASSLLSGSGDTQYF.

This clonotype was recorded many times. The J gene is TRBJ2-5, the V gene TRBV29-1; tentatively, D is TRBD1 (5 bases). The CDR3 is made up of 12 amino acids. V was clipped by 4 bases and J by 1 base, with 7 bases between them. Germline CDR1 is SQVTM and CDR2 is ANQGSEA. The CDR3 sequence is CSVGRAQETQYF. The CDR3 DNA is TGCAGCGTTGGCAGGGCCCAAGAGACCCAGTACTTC. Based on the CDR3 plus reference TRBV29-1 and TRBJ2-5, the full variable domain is SAVISQKPSRDICQRGTSLTIQCQVDSQVTMMFWYRQQPGQSLTLIATANQGSEATYESGFVIDKFPISRPNLTFSTLTVSNMSPEDSSIYLCSVGRAQETQYFGPGTRLLVL.

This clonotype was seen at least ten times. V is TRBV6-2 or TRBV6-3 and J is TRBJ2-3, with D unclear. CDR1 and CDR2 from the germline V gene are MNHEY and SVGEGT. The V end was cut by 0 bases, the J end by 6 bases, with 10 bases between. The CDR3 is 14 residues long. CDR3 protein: CASSYSQPADTQYF. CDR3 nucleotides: TGTGCCAGCAGTTACTCGCAGCCCGCGGATACGCAGTATTTT.

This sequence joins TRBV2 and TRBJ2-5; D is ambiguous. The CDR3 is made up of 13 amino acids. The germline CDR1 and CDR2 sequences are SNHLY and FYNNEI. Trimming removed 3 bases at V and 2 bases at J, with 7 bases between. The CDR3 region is CASSDIWQETQYF. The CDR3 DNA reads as TGTGCCAGCAGTGACATCTGGCAAGAGACCCAGTACTTC. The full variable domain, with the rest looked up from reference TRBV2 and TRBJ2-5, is EPEVTQTPSHQVTQMGQEVILRCVPISNHLYFYWYRQILGQKVEFLVSFYNNEISEKSEIFDDQFSVERPDGSNFTLKIRSTKLEDSAMYFCASSDIWQETQYFGPGTRLLVL.

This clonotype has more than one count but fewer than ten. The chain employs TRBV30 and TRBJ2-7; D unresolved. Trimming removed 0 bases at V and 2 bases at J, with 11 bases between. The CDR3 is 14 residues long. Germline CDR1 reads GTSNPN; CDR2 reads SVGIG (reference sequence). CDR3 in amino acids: CAWSVPRVTYEQYF. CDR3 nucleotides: TGTGCCTGGAGTGTACCCCGGGTTACCTACGAGCAGTACTTC.

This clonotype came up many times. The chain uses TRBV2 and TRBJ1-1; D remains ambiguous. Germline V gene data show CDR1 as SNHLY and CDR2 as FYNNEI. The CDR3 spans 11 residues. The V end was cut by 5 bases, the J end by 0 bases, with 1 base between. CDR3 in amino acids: CASSMNTEAFF. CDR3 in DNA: TGTGCCAGCAGTATGAACACTGAAGCTTTCTTT.

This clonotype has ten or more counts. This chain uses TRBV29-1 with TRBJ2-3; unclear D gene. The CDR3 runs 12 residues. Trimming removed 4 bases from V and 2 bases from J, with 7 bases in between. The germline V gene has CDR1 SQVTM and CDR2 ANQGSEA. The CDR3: CSVGKDTDTQYF. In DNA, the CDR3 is TGCAGCGTTGGGAAGGACACAGATACGCAGTATTTT.

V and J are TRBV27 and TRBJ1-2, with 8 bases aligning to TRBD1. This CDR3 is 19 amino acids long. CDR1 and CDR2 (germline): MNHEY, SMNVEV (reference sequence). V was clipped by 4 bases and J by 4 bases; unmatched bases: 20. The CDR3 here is CASSSIRNRGAKPFYGYTF. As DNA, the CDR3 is TGTGCCAGCAGTTCGATTCGAAACAGGGGGGCGAAACCTTTCTATGGCTACACCTTC.

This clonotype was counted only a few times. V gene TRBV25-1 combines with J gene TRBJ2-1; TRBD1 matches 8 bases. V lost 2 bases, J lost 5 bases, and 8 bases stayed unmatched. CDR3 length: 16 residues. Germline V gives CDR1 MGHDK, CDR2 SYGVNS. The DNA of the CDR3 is TGTGCCAGCAGTGAAATAGGGGCAGGGGGCCACAATGAGCAGTTCTTC. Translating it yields CASSEIGAGGHNEQFF.

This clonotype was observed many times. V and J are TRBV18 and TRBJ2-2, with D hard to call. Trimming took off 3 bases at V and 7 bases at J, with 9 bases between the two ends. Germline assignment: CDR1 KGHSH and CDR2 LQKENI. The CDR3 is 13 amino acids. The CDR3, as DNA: TGTGCCAGCTCACCCGATTCCTTCGGGGAGCTGTTTTTT. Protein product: CASSPDSFGELFF.

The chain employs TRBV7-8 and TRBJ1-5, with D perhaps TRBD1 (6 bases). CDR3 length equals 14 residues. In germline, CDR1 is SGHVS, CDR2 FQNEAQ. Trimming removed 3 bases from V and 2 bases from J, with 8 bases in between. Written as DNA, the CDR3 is TGTGCCAGCAGCTTTAGACAGGGCAATCAGCCCCAGCATTTT. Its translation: CASSFRQGNQPQHF.

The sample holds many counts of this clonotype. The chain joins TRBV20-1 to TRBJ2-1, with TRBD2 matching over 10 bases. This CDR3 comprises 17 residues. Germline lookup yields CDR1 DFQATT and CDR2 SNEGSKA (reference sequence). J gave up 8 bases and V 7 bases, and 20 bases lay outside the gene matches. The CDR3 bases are TGCAGTGGTCCTCCCAGAAGCGGGAGGGGGGGTTCCGATGAGCAGTTCTTC. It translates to CSGPPRSGRGGSDEQFF.

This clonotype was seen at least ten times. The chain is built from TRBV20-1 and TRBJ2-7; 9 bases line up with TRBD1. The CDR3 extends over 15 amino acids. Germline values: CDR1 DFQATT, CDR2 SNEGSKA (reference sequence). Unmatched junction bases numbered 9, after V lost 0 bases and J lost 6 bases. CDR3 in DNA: TGCAGTGCTAGAGATCCGGGACAGGGTATAACCGAGCAGTACTTC. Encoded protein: CSARDPGQGITEQYF.

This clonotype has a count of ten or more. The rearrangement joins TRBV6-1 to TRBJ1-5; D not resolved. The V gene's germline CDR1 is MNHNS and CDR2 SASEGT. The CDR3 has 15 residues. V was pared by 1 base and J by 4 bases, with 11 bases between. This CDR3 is CASSEVVGENQPQHF. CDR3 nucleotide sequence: TGTGCCAGCAGTGAAGTCGTTGGAGAAAATCAGCCCCAGCATTTT.

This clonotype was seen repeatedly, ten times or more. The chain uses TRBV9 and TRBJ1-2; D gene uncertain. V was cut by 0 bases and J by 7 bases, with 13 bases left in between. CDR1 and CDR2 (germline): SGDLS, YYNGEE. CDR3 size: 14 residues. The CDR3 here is CASSVGSQAAGYTF. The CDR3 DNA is TGTGCCAGCAGCGTAGGGTCCCAGGCCGCTGGCTACACCTTC.

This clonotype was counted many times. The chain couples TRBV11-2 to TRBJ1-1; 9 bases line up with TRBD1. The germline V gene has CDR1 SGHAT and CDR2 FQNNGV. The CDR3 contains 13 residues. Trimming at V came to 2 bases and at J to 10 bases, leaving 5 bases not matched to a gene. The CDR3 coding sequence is TGTGCCAGCAGCTTAAATAAGGGACAGGGAGCTTTCTTT. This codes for CASSLNKGQGAFF.

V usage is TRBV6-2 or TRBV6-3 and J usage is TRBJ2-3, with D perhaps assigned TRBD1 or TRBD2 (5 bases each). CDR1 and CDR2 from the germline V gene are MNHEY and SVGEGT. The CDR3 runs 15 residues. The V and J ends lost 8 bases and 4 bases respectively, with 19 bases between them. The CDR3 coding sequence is TGTGCCAGCCTCCCTACAGGCGCGAGGGCAGATACGCAGTATTTT. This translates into CASLPTGARADTQYF.

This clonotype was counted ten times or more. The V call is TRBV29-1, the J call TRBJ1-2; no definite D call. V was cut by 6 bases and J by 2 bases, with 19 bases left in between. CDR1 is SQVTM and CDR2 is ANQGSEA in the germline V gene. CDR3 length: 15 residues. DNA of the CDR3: TGCAGCGTGGGAAGCAGGTTATCTAGAAACTATGGCTACACCTTC. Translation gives CSVGSRLSRNYGYTF. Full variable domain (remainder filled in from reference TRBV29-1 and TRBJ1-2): SAVISQKPSRDICQRGTSLTIQCQVDSQVTMMFWYRQQPGQSLTLIATANQGSEATYESGFVIDKFPISRPNLTFSTLTVSNMSPEDSSIYLCSVGSRLSRNYGYTFGSGTRLTVV.

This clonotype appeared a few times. The CDR3 DNA reads as TGTGCCAGCAGCTTAATGCGGGGGGGCCTGAGGACAGATACGCAGTATTTT. Translating it yields CASSLMRGGLRTDTQYF. The chain is built from TRBV7-8 and TRBJ2-3; the match to TRBD2 covers 9 bases. In germline, CDR1 is SGHVS, CDR2 FQNEAQ. V was pared by 2 bases and J by 3 bases, with 9 bases of the junction left unmatched. CDR3 length: 17 residues.

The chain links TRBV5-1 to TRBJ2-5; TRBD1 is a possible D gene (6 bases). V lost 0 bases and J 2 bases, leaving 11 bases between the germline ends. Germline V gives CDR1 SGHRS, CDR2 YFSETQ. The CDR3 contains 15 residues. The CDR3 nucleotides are TGCGCCAGCAGCTTGGCCGGGACAATTCAAGAGACCCAGTACTTC. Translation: CASSLAGTIQETQYF.

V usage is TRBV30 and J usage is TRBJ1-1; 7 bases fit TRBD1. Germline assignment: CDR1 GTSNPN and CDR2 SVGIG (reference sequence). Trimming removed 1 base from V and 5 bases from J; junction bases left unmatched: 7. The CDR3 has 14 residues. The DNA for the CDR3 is TGTGCCTGGAGTGCTACAGCAGGGGGGACTGAAGCTTTCTTT. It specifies CAWSATAGGTEAFF.

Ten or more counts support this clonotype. CDR3 coding DNA: TGTGCCAGCAGTGAAGAACCCCTTAATTCACCCCTCCACTTT. Translation gives CASSEEPLNSPLHF. This sequence joins TRBV2 and TRBJ1-6; D gene ambiguous. CDR3 length: 14 residues. Germline loops: CDR1 SNHLY, CDR2 FYNNEI. V was cut by 1 base and J by 6 bases, with 7 bases left in between.